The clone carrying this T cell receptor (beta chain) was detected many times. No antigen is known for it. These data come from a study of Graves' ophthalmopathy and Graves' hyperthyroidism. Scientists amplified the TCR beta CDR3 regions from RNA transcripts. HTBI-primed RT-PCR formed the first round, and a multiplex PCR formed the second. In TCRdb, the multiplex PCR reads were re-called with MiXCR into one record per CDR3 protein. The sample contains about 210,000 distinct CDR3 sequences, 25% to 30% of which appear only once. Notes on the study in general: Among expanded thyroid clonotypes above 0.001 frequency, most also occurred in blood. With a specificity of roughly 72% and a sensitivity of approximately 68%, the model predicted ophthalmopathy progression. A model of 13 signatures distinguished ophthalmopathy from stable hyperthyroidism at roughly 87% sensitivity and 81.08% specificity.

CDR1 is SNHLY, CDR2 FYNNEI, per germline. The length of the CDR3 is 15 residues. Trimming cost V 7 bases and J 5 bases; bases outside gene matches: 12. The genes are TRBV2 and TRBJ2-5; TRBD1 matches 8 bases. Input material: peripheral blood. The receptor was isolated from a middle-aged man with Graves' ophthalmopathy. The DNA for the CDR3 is TGTGCCAGCACCCGCACGACAGGGGTTCGGGAGACCCAGTACTTC. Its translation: CASTRTTGVRETQYF. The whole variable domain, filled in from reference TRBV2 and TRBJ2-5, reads EPEVTQTPSHQVTQMGQEVILRCVPISNHLYFYWYRQILGQKVEFLVSFYNNEISEKSEIFDDQFSVERPDGSNFTLKIRSTKLEDSAMYFCASTRTTGVRETQYFGPGTRLLVL.